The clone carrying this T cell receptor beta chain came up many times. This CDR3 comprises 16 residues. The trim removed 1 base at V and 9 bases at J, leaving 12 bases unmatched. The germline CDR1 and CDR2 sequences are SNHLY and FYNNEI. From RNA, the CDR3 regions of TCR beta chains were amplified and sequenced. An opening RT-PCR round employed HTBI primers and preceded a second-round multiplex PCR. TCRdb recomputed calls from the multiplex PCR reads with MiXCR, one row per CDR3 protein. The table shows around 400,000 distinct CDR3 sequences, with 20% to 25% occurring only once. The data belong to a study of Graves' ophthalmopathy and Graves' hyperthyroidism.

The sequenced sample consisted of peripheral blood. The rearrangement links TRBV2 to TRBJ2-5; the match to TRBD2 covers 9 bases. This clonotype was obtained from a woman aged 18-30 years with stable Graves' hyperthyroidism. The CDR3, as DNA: TGTGCCAGCAGTGAAGAGGGAGCGGGAGGATTATTGGCCCAGTACTTC. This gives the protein CASSEEGAGGLLAQYF.